Following are 13 T cell receptor beta chains from one sample sequenced in a study of T cell repertoires in ileal Crohn's disease. The method was immunoSEQ multiplex PCR; TCRdb's version includes in-frame clones alone and lacks a portion of them. Among approximately 5,000 clones, 80% to 90% were seen once, and the ten largest hold 5.4%. The sequencing input was ileal tissue. These receptors all stem from an adult with Crohn's disease.

The J gene is TRBJ1-5, the V gene TRBV2; TRBD1 matches at 8 bases. The junction had 10 bases not matched to a gene; V was cut back by 2 bases and J by 7 bases. This CDR3 region has 16 residues. Germline CDR1 and CDR2: SNHLY and FYNNEI. CDR3 nucleotides: TGTGCCAGCAGTGAATGGAGGACAGGGCTCGGGCAGCCCCAGCATTTT. Protein sequence: CASSEWRTGLGQPQHF. Based on the CDR3 plus reference TRBV2 and TRBJ1-5, the full variable domain is EPEVTQTPSHQVTQMGQEVILRCVPISNHLYFYWYRQILGQKVEFLVSFYNNEISEKSEIFDDQFSVERPDGSNFTLKIRSTKLEDSAMYFCASSEWRTGLGQPQHFGDGTRLSIL.

This chain links TRBV5-1 with TRBJ1-1; no clear D. The V end lost 0 bases, the J end lost 2 bases, and 11 bases lay between the germline ends. The V gene's germline CDR1 is SGHRS and CDR2 YFSETQ. This CDR3 has 15 amino acids. The CDR3 protein is CASSLATAANTEAFF. The CDR3 DNA reads as TGCGCCAGCAGCTTGGCCACAGCGGCTAACACTGAAGCTTTCTTT.

J is TRBJ2-2 and V is TRBV9; D may be TRBD1 (5 bases). With 0 bases removed from V and 5 bases from J, the gap between germline ends came to 17 bases. This CDR3 has 17 amino acids. The germline gives CDR1 SGDLS, CDR2 YYNGEE. The CDR3 spells CASSVATTRSGTGELFF. CDR3 DNA sequence: TGTGCCAGCAGCGTAGCTACGACACGGTCAGGGACCGGGGAGCTGTTTTTT.

The CDR3 bases are TGTGCCAGCAGAGATAGTAGCCAAGAGACCCAGTACTTC. It specifies CASRDSSQETQYF. This chain links TRBV9 with TRBJ2-5; D remains ambiguous. Trimming removed 5 bases at V and 1 base at J, with 9 bases between. This CDR3 has 13 amino acids. Germline CDR1 and CDR2: SGDLS and YYNGEE.

The rearrangement uses TRBV7-9 and TRBJ2-2; no clear D. The CDR3 consists of 15 residues. Germline CDR1 and CDR2: SEHNR and FQNEAQ (reference sequence). The V and J ends lost 6 bases and 6 bases respectively, with 17 bases between them. As DNA, the CDR3 is TGTGCCAGCAGTTTTGGCGGCGGCGGCCCCGGGGAGCTGTTTTTT. Its protein is CASSFGGGGPGELFF.

The chain couples TRBV7-9 to TRBJ1-2; the match to TRBD1 covers 7 bases. The germline V gene has CDR1 SEHNR and CDR2 FQNEAQ (reference sequence). V lost 5 bases, J lost 5 bases, and 14 bases stayed unmatched. This CDR3 spans 16 amino acids. This chain's CDR3 is CASSPDRTKVIYGYTF. DNA of the CDR3: TGTGCCAGCAGCCCGGACAGGACCAAAGTGATATATGGCTACACCTTC.

This chain joins TRBV7-9 and TRBJ2-5; TRBD2 matches at 10 bases. V dropped 0 bases and J dropped 2; count of bases not matched to a gene: 3. The CDR3 runs to 16 residues. Germline values: CDR1 SEHNR, CDR2 FQNEAQ (reference sequence). The CDR3 reads CASSLAFSGGQETQYF. In nucleotides, the CDR3 is TGTGCCAGCAGCTTAGCGTTTAGCGGGGGGCAAGAGACCCAGTACTTC.

V is TRBV6-1 and J is TRBJ2-2; 7 bases match TRBD1. The V gene end was trimmed by 4 bases and the J gene end by 1 base; junction bases not matched to a gene: 3. CDR1 is MNHNS, CDR2 SASEGT, per germline. This CDR3 comprises 15 residues. CDR3 nucleotides: TGTGCCAGCAGTGGGTACAGGGGGAACACCGGGGAGCTGTTTTTT. It encodes CASSGYRGNTGELFF.

The chain links TRBV29-1 to TRBJ2-7, with TRBD2 matching over 9 bases. The CDR3 contains 14 residues. Germline values: CDR1 SQVTM, CDR2 ANQGSEA. V lost 7 bases and J lost 5; bases outside the gene matches: 12. The CDR3, as DNA: TGCAGCGGCGTGGCGGGGGGGAGTGTCAACGAGCAGTACTTC. Translated, it gives CSGVAGGSVNEQYF.

This clone was counted a few times. The chain has TRBV30 and TRBJ2-7; D possibly corresponds to TRBD1 (5 bases). Trimming stripped 5 bases from V and 5 bases from J, with 13 bases between. The CDR3 is made up of 12 amino acids. Germline V gene lookup returns CDR1 GTSNPN and CDR2 SVGIG (reference sequence). This chain's CDR3 is CAWHGHGHEQYF. The CDR3 coding sequence is TGTGCCTGGCATGGACATGGCCACGAGCAGTACTTC.

This clone occurred a few times. The chain couples TRBV6-1 to TRBJ2-3; TRBD1 matches 8 bases. The CDR3 consists of 16 residues. Germline CDR1 is MNHNS and CDR2 is SASEGT. V trimming: 2 bases; J trimming: 0 bases; junction bases outside the gene matches: 4. The CDR3 coding sequence is TGTGCCAGCAGTGAACGTGGGACAGGCAGCACAGATACGCAGTATTTT. This sequence encodes CASSERGTGSTDTQYF.

This sequence joins TRBV5-8 and TRBJ1-1, with D possibly matching TRBD1 (5 bases). This CDR3 comprises 16 residues. Trimming left V 0 bases short and J 1 base short, with 13 bases between. Germline lookup yields CDR1 SGHTS and CDR2 YDEGEE. This chain's CDR3 is CASSLDTGKTNTEAFF. Written as DNA, the CDR3 is TGTGCCAGCAGCTTGGACACAGGTAAAACGAACACTGAAGCTTTCTTT.

The rearrangement uses TRBV11-2 and TRBJ2-7; maybe TRBD1 (6 bases). This CDR3 has 17 residues. Germline-derived CDR1 and CDR2 are SGHAT and FQNNGV. V lost 1 base and J lost 1, with 17 bases in between. The CDR3 loop is CASSLASARGGSYEQYF. CDR3 coding DNA: TGTGCCAGCAGCTTAGCGTCGGCGCGAGGGGGATCCTACGAGCAGTACTTC.